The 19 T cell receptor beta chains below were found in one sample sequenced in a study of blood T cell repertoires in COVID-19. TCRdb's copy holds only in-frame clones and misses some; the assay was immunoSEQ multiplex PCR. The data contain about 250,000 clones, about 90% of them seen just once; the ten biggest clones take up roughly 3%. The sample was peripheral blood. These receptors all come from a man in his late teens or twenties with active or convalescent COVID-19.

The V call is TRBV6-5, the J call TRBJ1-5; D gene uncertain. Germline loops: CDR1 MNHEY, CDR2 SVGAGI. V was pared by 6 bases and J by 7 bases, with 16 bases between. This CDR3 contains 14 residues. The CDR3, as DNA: TGTGCCAGCAGGGCGGGTGGAGGGAACCAGCCCCAGCATTTT. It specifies CASRAGGGNQPQHF.

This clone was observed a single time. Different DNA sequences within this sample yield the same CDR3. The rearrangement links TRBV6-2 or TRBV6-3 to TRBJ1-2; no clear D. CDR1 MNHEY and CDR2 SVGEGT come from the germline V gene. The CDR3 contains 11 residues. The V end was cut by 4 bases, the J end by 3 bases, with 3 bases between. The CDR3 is CASSSDYGYTF. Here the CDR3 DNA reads TGTGCCAGCAGTTCAGACTATGGCTACACCTTC.

Here the CDR3 reads CAWSSAQGPGYTF. The CDR3 DNA is TGTGCCTGGAGCAGCGCACAGGGGCCTGGCTACACCTTC. The chain couples TRBV30 to TRBJ1-2; 7 nucleotides match TRBD1. Germline V gene lookup returns CDR1 GTSNPN and CDR2 SVGIG (reference sequence). V dropped 3 bases and J dropped 7; count of bases not matched to a gene: 8. The CDR3 totals 13 residues. Together with reference TRBV30 and TRBJ1-2, the CDR3 gives the full variable domain: SQTIHQWPATLVQPVGSPLSLECTVEGTSNPNLYWYRQAAGRGLQLLFYSVGIGQISSEVPQNLSASRPQDRQFILSSKKLLLSDSGFYLCAWSSAQGPGYTFGSGTRLTVV.

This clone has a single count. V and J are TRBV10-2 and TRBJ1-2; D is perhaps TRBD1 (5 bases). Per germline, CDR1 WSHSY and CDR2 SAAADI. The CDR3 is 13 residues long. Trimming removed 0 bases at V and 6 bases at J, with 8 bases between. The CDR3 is CASSESLGDGYTF. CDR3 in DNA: TGCGCCAGCAGTGAGTCATTAGGGGATGGCTACACCTTC.

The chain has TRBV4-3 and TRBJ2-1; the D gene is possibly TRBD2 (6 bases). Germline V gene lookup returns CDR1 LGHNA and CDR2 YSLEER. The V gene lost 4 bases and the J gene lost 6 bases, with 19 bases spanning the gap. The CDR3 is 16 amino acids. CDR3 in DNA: TGCGCCAGCAGCCCGGGCAAGTGGGCCGGGGGCAATGAGCAGTTCTTC. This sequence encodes CASSPGKWAGGNEQFF.

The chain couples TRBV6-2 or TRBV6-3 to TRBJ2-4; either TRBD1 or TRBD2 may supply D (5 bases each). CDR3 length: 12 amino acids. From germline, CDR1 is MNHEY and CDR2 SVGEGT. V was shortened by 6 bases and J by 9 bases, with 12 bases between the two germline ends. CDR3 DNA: TGTGCCAGCAGCCGGGGCGACCCCATTCAGTACTTC. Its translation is CASSRGDPIQYF.

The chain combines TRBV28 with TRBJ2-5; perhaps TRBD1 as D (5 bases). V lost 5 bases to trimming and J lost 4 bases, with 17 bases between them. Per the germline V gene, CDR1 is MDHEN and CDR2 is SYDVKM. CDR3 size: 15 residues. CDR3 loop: CASSPARSGLETQYF. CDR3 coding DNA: TGTGCCAGCAGTCCCGCCCGGTCAGGGTTAGAGACCCAGTACTTC.

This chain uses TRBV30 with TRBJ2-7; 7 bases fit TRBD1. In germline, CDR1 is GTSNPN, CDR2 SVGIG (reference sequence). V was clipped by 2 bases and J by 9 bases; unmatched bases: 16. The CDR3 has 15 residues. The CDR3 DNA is TGTGCCTGGAGTCTCGCCGACAGGGCTAGGGCTGGGCAGTACTTC. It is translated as CAWSLADRARAGQYF.

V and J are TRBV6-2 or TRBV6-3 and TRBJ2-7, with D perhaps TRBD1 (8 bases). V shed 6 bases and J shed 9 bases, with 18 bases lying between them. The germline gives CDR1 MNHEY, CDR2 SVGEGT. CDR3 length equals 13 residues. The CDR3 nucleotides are TGTGCCAGCAGCCCCGGACAGGGAGGGATGCAGTACTTC. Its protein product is CASSPGQGGMQYF.

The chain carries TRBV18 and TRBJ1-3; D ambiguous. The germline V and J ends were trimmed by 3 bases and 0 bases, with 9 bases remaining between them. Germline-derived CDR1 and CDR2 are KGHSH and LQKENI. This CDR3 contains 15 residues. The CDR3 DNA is TGTGCCAGCTCACCCTTGGGGAGCTCTGGAAACACCATATATTTT. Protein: CASSPLGSSGNTIYF.

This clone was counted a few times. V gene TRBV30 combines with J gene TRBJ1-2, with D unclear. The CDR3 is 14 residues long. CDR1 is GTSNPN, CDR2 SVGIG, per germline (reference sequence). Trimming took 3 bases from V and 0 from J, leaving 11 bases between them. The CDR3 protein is CAWRPTVPNYGYTF. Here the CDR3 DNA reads TGTGCCTGGAGGCCTACAGTACCTAACTATGGCTACACCTTC. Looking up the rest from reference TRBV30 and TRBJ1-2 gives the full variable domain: SQTIHQWPATLVQPVGSPLSLECTVEGTSNPNLYWYRQAAGRGLQLLFYSVGIGQISSEVPQNLSASRPQDRQFILSSKKLLLSDSGFYLCAWRPTVPNYGYTFGSGTRLTVV.

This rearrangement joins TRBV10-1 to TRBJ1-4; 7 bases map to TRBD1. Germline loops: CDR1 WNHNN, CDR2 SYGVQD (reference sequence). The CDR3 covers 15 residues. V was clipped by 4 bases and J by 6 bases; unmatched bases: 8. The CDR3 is CASSAEDRIYEKLFF. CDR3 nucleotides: TGCGCCAGCAGTGCCGAGGACAGGATATATGAAAAACTGTTTTTT.

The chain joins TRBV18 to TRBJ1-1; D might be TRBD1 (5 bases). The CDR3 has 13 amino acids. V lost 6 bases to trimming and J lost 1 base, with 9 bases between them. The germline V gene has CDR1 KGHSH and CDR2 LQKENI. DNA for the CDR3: TGTGCCAGCTCTCAGACAGAGAACACTGAAGCTTTCTTT. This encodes CASSQTENTEAFF. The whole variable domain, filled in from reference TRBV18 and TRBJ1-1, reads NAGVMQNPRHLVRRRGQEARLRCSPMKGHSHVYWYRQLPEEGLKFMVYLQKENIIDESGMPKERFSAEFPKEGPSILRIQQVVRGDSAAYFCASSQTENTEAFFGQGTRLTVV.

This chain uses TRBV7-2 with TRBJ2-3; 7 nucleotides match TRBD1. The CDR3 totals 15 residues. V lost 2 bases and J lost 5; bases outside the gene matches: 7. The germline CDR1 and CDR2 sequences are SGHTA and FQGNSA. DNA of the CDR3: TGTGCCAGCAGCTTACAACAGGGGTGGATAGATACGCAGTATTTT. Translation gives CASSLQQGWIDTQYF.

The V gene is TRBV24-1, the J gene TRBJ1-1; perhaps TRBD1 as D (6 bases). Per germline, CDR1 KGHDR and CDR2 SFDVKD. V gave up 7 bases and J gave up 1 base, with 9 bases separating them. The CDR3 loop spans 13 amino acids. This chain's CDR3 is CATRGQTNTEAFF. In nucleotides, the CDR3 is TGTGCCACCAGAGGACAGACGAACACTGAAGCTTTCTTT.

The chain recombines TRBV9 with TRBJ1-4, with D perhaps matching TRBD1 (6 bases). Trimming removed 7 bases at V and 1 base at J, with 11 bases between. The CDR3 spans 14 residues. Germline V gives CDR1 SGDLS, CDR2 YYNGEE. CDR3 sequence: CASGWGQTNEKLFF. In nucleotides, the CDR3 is TGTGCCAGCGGCTGGGGACAAACTAATGAAAAACTGTTTTTT.

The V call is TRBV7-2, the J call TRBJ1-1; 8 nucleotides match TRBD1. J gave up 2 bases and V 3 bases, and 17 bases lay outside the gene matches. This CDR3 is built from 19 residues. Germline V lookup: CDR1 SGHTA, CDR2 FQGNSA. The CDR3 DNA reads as TGTGCCAGCAGCTTTGGTGTGAGTGGACAGGGAACATTCAACACTGAAGCTTTCTTT. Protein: CASSFGVSGQGTFNTEAFF.

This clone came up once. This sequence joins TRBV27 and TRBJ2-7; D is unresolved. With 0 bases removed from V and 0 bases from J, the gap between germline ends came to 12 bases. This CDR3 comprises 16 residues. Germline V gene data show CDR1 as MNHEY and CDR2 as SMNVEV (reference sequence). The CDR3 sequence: CASSLSALAGSYEQYF. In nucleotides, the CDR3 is TGTGCCAGCAGTTTATCGGCGTTGGCAGGCTCCTACGAGCAGTACTTC.

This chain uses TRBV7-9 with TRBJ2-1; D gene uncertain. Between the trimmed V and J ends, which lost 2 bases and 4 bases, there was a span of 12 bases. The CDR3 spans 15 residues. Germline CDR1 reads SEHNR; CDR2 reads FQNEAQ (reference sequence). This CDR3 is CASSLSENFYNEQFF. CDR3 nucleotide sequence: TGTGCCAGCAGCTTAAGCGAGAACTTTTACAATGAGCAGTTCTTC.